Below are 25 T cell receptor beta chains sequenced from a single sample in a study of blood T cell repertoires in COVID-19. The protocol was immunoSEQ multiplex PCR, while the TCRdb copy is restricted to in-frame clones and leaves out a portion. This table has about 250,000 clones, approximately 88% appearing once. The source material was peripheral blood. The source is a middle-aged woman who had recovered from COVID-19.

The chain carries TRBV6-6 and TRBJ1-6, with 8 positions matching TRBD1. Germline CDR1 is MNHNY and CDR2 is SVGAGI (reference sequence). The CDR3 sequence is 15 residues long. V shed 0 bases and J 10 bases; nucleotides not matched to a gene: 5. This CDR3 is CASSYSEGDRSPLHF. The CDR3 DNA follows: TGTGCCAGCAGTTACTCGGAAGGGGACAGGTCACCCCTCCACTTT.

The V call is TRBV19, the J call TRBJ1-1, with TRBD1 matching over 8 bases. Germline V gene data show CDR1 as LNHDA and CDR2 as SQIVND (reference sequence). V shed 7 bases and J 5 bases; nucleotides not matched to a gene: 12. The CDR3 is made up of 15 amino acids. The CDR3 loop is CASTSRQGPQTEAFF. DNA for the CDR3: TGTGCCAGTACCTCCCGACAGGGGCCGCAGACTGAAGCTTTCTTT.

The chain uses TRBV4-1 and TRBJ1-6; 9 bases are shared with TRBD1. The CDR3 runs to 15 residues. The V gene's germline CDR1 is MGHRA and CDR2 YSYEKL. Losses at the gene ends were 4 bases for V and 13 bases for J; bases not matched to a gene: 11. The CDR3 nucleotides read TGCGCCAGCAGCCGAGAGGGACAGGGCAAGTCGCCCCTCCACTTT. It yields the protein CASSREGQGKSPLHF.

This sequence joins TRBV28 and TRBJ2-7, with TRBD1 identical over 10 bases. Germline CDR1 reads MDHEN; CDR2 reads SYDVKM. The CDR3 totals 17 residues. V was clipped by 4 bases and J by 5 bases; unmatched bases: 14. This CDR3 is CASSSRDRGWIVDEQYF. The CDR3, as DNA: TGTGCCAGCAGTTCCCGGGACAGGGGATGGATCGTCGACGAGCAGTACTTC.

This clone occurred once. The chain is built from TRBV29-1 and TRBJ2-1; D is possibly TRBD1 (5 bases). From germline, CDR1 is SQVTM and CDR2 ANQGSEA. The CDR3 has 13 amino acids. V lost 3 bases to trimming and J lost 3 bases, with 9 bases between them. The CDR3: CSVEWGLYNEQFF. The DNA of the CDR3 is TGCAGCGTTGAGTGGGGCCTCTACAATGAGCAGTTCTTC.

V and J are TRBV19 and TRBJ2-2; TRBD2 agrees at 8 bases. Germline values: CDR1 LNHDA, CDR2 SQIVND (reference sequence). Germline trimming cut 4 bases from V and 0 bases from J; bases unmatched to any gene: 1. This CDR3 comprises 15 residues. CDR3 amino acids: CASSKLAANTGELFF. Here the CDR3 DNA reads TGTGCCAGTAGTAAACTAGCGGCGAACACCGGGGAGCTGTTTTTT. Variable domain in full (rest from reference TRBV19 and TRBJ2-2): DGGITQSPKYLFRKEGQNVTLSCEQNLNHDAMYWYRQDPGQGLRLIYYSQIVNDFQKGDIAEGYSVSREKKESFPLTVTSAQKNPTAFYLCASSKLAANTGELFFGEGSRLTVL.

The rearrangement links TRBV4-1 to TRBJ2-7, with D unresolved. The CDR3 consists of 14 residues. V was trimmed by 0 bases and J by 5 bases, leaving 11 bases between them. Germline-derived CDR1 and CDR2 are MGHRA and YSYEKL. The CDR3 loop reads CASSQDYRADEQYF. The DNA for the CDR3 is TGCGCCAGCAGCCAAGATTATCGAGCCGACGAGCAGTACTTC.

V is TRBV5-1 and J is TRBJ1-1, with D perhaps matching TRBD1 (6 bases). Trimming stripped 1 base from V and 0 bases from J, with 19 bases between. The CDR3 is 18 residues long. CDR1 and CDR2 from the germline V gene are SGHRS and YFSETQ. The CDR3 DNA is TGCGCCAGCAGCTTGATGACAGGATTAAATCTTATGAACACTGAAGCTTTCTTT. Translated: CASSLMTGLNLMNTEAFF. Together with reference TRBV5-1 and TRBJ1-1, the CDR3 gives the full variable domain: KAGVTQTPRYLIKTRGQQVTLSCSPISGHRSVSWYQQTPGQGLQFLFEYFSETQRNKGNFPGRFSGRQFSNSRSEMNVSTLELGDSALYLCASSLMTGLNLMNTEAFFGQGTRLTVV.

The gene calls are TRBV6-6 and TRBJ2-3; D not resolved. The germline V gene encodes CDR1 MNHNY and CDR2 SVGAGI (reference sequence). V was shortened by 5 bases and J by 6 bases, with 9 bases between the two germline ends. The CDR3 sequence is 12 residues long. CDR3 DNA sequence: TGTGCCAGCAGTCCTACCCCCGATACGCAGTATTTT. Encoded protein: CASSPTPDTQYF.

The V gene is TRBV30, the J gene TRBJ1-5; D possibly corresponds to TRBD1 (5 bases). CDR3 length: 13 residues. Germline V gene data show CDR1 as GTSNPN and CDR2 as SVGIG (reference sequence). The V gene lost 5 bases and the J gene lost 6 bases, with 14 bases spanning the gap. As DNA, the CDR3 is TGTGCCTGGGGGACGGCGGAAGGTCAGCCCCAGCATTTT. It specifies CAWGTAEGQPQHF.

This clone has a single count. The CDR3 is CASSPGSPYEQYF. The CDR3 nucleotides are TGTGCCAGCAGCCCCGGGAGTCCCTACGAGCAGTACTTC. V usage is TRBV7-9 and J usage is TRBJ2-7; D perhaps matches TRBD2 (6 bases). The germline V and J ends were trimmed by 5 bases and 2 bases, with 10 bases remaining between them. Looked up from germline, CDR1 is SEHNR and CDR2 is FQNEAQ (reference sequence). This CDR3 has 13 amino acids.

The chain combines TRBV11-3 with TRBJ2-1; 9 bases agree with TRBD2. CDR1 is SGHNT, CDR2 YENEEA, per germline. V was pared by 6 bases and J by 1 base, with 7 bases of the junction left unmatched. CDR3 length: 16 amino acids. CDR3 region: CASSSLREGSYNEQFF. DNA for the CDR3: TGTGCCAGCAGTTCCTTGCGGGAGGGTTCCTACAATGAGCAGTTCTTC.

The chain links TRBV5-1 to TRBJ2-3, with 11 bases aligning to TRBD2. This CDR3 has 16 residues. Germline assignment: CDR1 SGHRS and CDR2 YFSETQ. Unmatched junction bases numbered 9, after V lost 4 bases and J lost 5 bases. The CDR3: CASSAPTSGALDTQYF. CDR3 DNA: TGCGCCAGCAGCGCACCGACTAGCGGGGCCTTAGATACGCAGTATTTT.

Regarding this clone: The same CDR3 also results from other DNA sequences found in this sample. As DNA, the CDR3 is TGCAGCGTTGAGGCGGTCCAAGAGACCCAGTACTTC. This gives the protein CSVEAVQETQYF. This chain joins TRBV29-1 and TRBJ2-5; D call uncertain. The CDR3 spans 12 residues. Germline CDR1 SQVTM, CDR2 ANQGSEA. V shed 3 bases and J shed 1 base, with 6 bases lying between them.

The V and J genes are TRBV10-2 and TRBJ1-1; no definite D call. V lost 3 bases and J lost 2, with 16 bases in between. The CDR3 has 16 residues. The germline CDR1 and CDR2 sequences are WSHSY and SAAADI. The CDR3: CASSDLPHGYNTEAFF. The CDR3 DNA is TGCGCCAGCAGTGATCTCCCCCACGGTTATAACACTGAAGCTTTCTTT.

The chain uses TRBV24-1 and TRBJ2-5, with 12 bases fitting TRBD1. Per germline, CDR1 KGHDR and CDR2 SFDVKD. This CDR3 region has 16 residues. With V trimmed by 4 bases and J by 4 bases, 6 bases remained unmatched. This chain's CDR3 is CATSDEGQGAGETQYF. Here the CDR3 DNA reads TGTGCCACCAGTGACGAGGGACAGGGGGCGGGAGAGACCCAGTACTTC.

V usage is TRBV15 and J usage is TRBJ2-5; 9 nucleotides align to TRBD1. With V trimmed by 7 bases and J by 4 bases, 7 bases remained unmatched. CDR1 and CDR2 (germline): LNHNV, YYDKDF (reference sequence). The CDR3 totals 14 residues. DNA of the CDR3: TGTGCCACCAAACAGGGGGCCCCCTTAGAGACCCAGTACTTC. Translation gives CATKQGAPLETQYF. Combining the CDR3 with reference TRBV15 and TRBJ2-5 gives the whole variable domain DAMVIQNPRYQVTQFGKPVTLSCSQTLNHNVMYWYQQKSSQAPKLLFHYYDKDFNNEADTPDNFQSRRPNTSFCFLDIRSPGLGDTAMYLCATKQGAPLETQYFGPGTRLLVL.

The chain recombines TRBV28 with TRBJ2-5, with D maybe TRBD2 (5 bases). The CDR3 spans 13 residues. Germline V CDR1 and CDR2: MDHEN, SYDVKM. V lost 8 bases and J lost 1, with 11 bases in between. The CDR3: CASRSAGQETQYF. CDR3 bases: TGTGCCAGCCGGTCCGCGGGCCAAGAGACCCAGTACTTC.

This chain uses TRBV27 with TRBJ2-7; D uncertain. CDR1 is MNHEY and CDR2 is SMNVEV in the germline V gene (reference sequence). V was trimmed by 0 bases and J by 6 bases, leaving 21 bases between them. The CDR3 is made up of 17 amino acids. Written as DNA, the CDR3 is TGTGCCAGCAGTTTATCGGCTCCAAGCTTAGCCGCCCCCGAGCAGTACTTC. The encoded protein is CASSLSAPSLAAPEQYF.

The J gene is TRBJ1-3, the V gene TRBV18; D is possibly TRBD1 (5 bases). The CDR3 consists of 15 residues. Trimming shortened V by 2 bases and J by 0 bases, and 8 bases separated the two germline ends. CDR1 and CDR2 (germline): KGHSH, LQKENI. CDR3 sequence (DNA): TGTGCCAGCTCACCAGGGGCGAGCTCTGGAAACACCATATATTTT. It translates to CASSPGASSGNTIYF.

The V and J genes are TRBV11-2 and TRBJ1-2, with D uncertain. The germline V gene has CDR1 SGHAT and CDR2 FQNNGV. CDR3 length: 13 amino acids. V lost 1 base and J lost 7, with 10 bases in between. The CDR3 is CASSLVPRGGYTF. The CDR3 coding sequence is TGTGCCAGCAGCTTAGTGCCCCGGGGTGGCTACACCTTC. The entire variable domain, with the rest obtained from reference TRBV11-2 and TRBJ1-2, is as follows: EAGVAQSPRYKIIEKRQSVAFWCNPISGHATLYWYQQILGQGPKLLIQFQNNGVVDDSQLPKDRFSAERLKGVDSTLKIQPAKLEDSAVYLCASSLVPRGGYTFGSGTRLTVV.

The chain couples TRBV28 to TRBJ2-7; weak D call: TRBD1 (5 bases). Germline V gives CDR1 MDHEN, CDR2 SYDVKM. CDR3 length: 15 residues. V lost 5 bases, J lost 0 bases, and 14 bases lay in between. CDR3 amino acids: CASSGAYSYSYEQYF. The DNA of the CDR3 is TGTGCCAGCAGTGGGGCCTACAGTTACTCCTACGAGCAGTACTTC.

This chain joins TRBV6-5 and TRBJ1-4, with D perhaps matching TRBD1 (6 bases). The CDR3 has 12 amino acids. Trimming shortened V by 6 bases and J by 8 bases, and 10 bases separated the two germline ends. Germline loops: CDR1 MNHEY, CDR2 SVGAGI. CDR3 nucleotides: TGTGCCAGCAGCGCAGACAGGGAAAAACTGTTTTTT. As protein: CASSADREKLFF.

V is TRBV24-1 and J is TRBJ1-2; 9 bases are a match to TRBD1. Trimming took 2 bases from V and 8 from J; bases not matched to a gene: 2. Germline assignment: CDR1 KGHDR and CDR2 SFDVKD. The CDR3 is 13 amino acids. CDR3 sequence reads: CATSDWDRAGYTF. In DNA, the CDR3 is TGTGCCACCAGTGATTGGGACAGGGCCGGCTACACCTTC.

The chain joins TRBV2 to TRBJ1-1; 7 nucleotides agree with TRBD1. Germline V gene lookup returns CDR1 SNHLY and CDR2 FYNNEI. The CDR3 runs 14 residues. After removal of 9 bases from V and 8 bases from J, the junction contained 15 bases not matched to a gene. The DNA of the CDR3 is TGTGCCAGTTCTCAGGGGGGCGGGATATGGGAAGCTTTCTTT. Protein: CASSQGGGIWEAFF.